These 21 T cell receptor beta chains share one sample of origin, sequenced in a study of early T cells in non-severe SARS-CoV-2 infection (dated by TCRdb to the early 2020s). The library was built by means of 5' RACE. TCRdb shows the sequencer as NextSeq 500. Using fastp at Q25 and MiXCR, TCRdb reprocessed the public reads and kept productive beta chains. Each record represents a unique CDR3 protein, reported with the most common genes and DNA among its rows. For this sample the table gives about 53,000 distinct CDR3 sequences, of which less than 15% were detected only once. The ten most abundant clones make up just over 2.5% of the sample. The sample was whole blood, taken at baseline. Receptors originate from an adult who was a healthcare worker with PCR-confirmed SARS-CoV-2 infection or an uninfected control (not recorded which).

DNA for the CDR3: TGTGCCAGCAGCTTTGCGGCAGGGGGCTTTGGGCAGCCCCAGCATTTT. It is translated as CASSFAAGGFGQPQHF. The genes are TRBV7-2 and TRBJ1-5, with 8 bases fitting TRBD1. Germline CDR1 is SGHTA and CDR2 is FQGNSA. J gave up 7 bases and V 3 bases, and 11 bases lay outside the gene matches. The CDR3 runs to 16 residues.

The rearrangement uses TRBV28 and TRBJ2-4, with D perhaps being TRBD1 or TRBD2 (5 bases each). V shed 4 bases and J shed 6 bases, with 16 bases lying between them. The CDR3 has 15 amino acids. CDR1 and CDR2 from the germline V gene are MDHEN and SYDVKM. This CDR3 reads CASSYYPGRGNIQYF. CDR3 DNA sequence: TGTGCCAGCAGTTACTACCCGGGAAGGGGAAACATTCAGTACTTC.

Concerning this clonotype: Its ends do not fully match the called genes, so a read error is possible. CDR3 in DNA: TGCGCCGGCAGCCTACGACAGGGGGGGTACGAGCAGTACTTC. This translates into CAGSLRQGGYEQYF. The V call is TRBV4-1, the J call TRBJ2-7, with 9 bases aligning to TRBD1. CDR1 MGHRA and CDR2 YSYEKL come from the germline V gene. The CDR3 has 14 residues.

This rearrangement joins TRBV27 to TRBJ2-7, with 10 bases matching TRBD2. CDR1 MNHEY and CDR2 SMNVEV come from the germline V gene (reference sequence). V gave up 4 bases and J gave up 3 bases; unmatched junction bases: 9. CDR3 size: 16 residues. Written as DNA, the CDR3 is TGTGCCAGCAGTTCGCTTACCTGGACTAGCGGCTACGAGCAGTACTTC. Translated: CASSSLTWTSGYEQYF.

In this sample, this clonotype turned up a few times. The J gene is TRBJ2-2, the V gene TRBV11-2, with D perhaps TRBD1 or TRBD2 (5 bases each). Between the trimmed V and J ends, which lost 5 bases and 2 bases, there was a span of 9 bases. Germline assignment: CDR1 SGHAT and CDR2 FQNNGV. The CDR3 totals 14 residues. The CDR3 nucleotides read TGTGCCAGCAGCCCCCGGGGCAACACCGGGGAGCTGTTTTTT. Translation gives CASSPRGNTGELFF.

This clonotype was counted ten times or more. CDR3 residues: CASSQAGYSDTQYF. The CDR3 region has the DNA TGTGCCAGCAGCCAAGCCGGATACTCAGATACGCAGTATTTT. The chain is built from TRBV4-2 and TRBJ2-3, with unresolved D. This CDR3 is built from 14 residues. The germline V gene encodes CDR1 LGHNA and CDR2 YNFKEQ. V was shortened by 1 base and J by 4 bases, with 9 bases between the two germline ends.

The V gene is TRBV7-9, the J gene TRBJ2-3, with 14 bases aligning to TRBD2. The length of the CDR3 is 15 residues. J gave up 8 bases and V 5 bases, and 6 bases lay outside the gene matches. The germline CDR1 and CDR2 sequences are SEHNR and FQNEAQ (reference sequence). The CDR3 DNA follows: TGTGCCAGCAGCGCGACCGGGACTAGCGGGAGTACGCAGTATTTT. It codes for CASSATGTSGSTQYF.

The rearrangement links TRBV11-2 to TRBJ2-3, with D maybe TRBD2 (6 bases). The CDR3 is 11 amino acids. V lost 8 bases and J 4 bases, leaving 7 bases between the germline ends. Germline CDR1 and CDR2: SGHAT and FQNNGV. The CDR3 coding sequence is TGTGCCAGCGGAGGGGCAGATACGCAGTATTTT. Protein sequence: CASGGADTQYF.

This clonotype was counted a few times. The CDR3 reads CASTGTYEQYF. In DNA, the CDR3 is TGTGCCAGCACAGGGACCTACGAGCAGTACTTC. The J gene is TRBJ2-7, the V gene TRBV6-2 or TRBV6-3, with D perhaps TRBD1 (5 bases). CDR1 and CDR2 (germline): MNHEY, SVGEGT. V was cut by 7 bases and J by 2 bases, with 6 bases left in between. This CDR3 is 11 amino acids long.

This chain links TRBV4-2 with TRBJ2-7; D gene ambiguous. The V end lost 5 bases, the J end lost 0 bases, and 14 bases lay between the germline ends. Per germline, CDR1 LGHNA and CDR2 YNFKEQ. This CDR3 comprises 15 residues. CDR3 DNA: TGTGCCAGCAGCTTAAGCTCCGACGGCTCCTACGAGCAGTACTTC. It yields the protein CASSLSSDGSYEQYF.

In this sample, this clonotype turned up a few times. The rearrangement uses TRBV11-1 and TRBJ2-7, with 8 positions matching TRBD2. This CDR3 contains 13 residues. Germline values: CDR1 SGHAT, CDR2 FQDESV (reference sequence). The J segment lost 2 bases and the V segment lost 5 bases, leaving 2 bases of the junction unmatched. The CDR3 bases are TGTGCCAGCAGCGGGGGACTAGCCTACGAGCAGTACTTC. Encoded protein: CASSGGLAYEQYF. The complete variable domain, with remaining parts taken from reference TRBV11-1 and TRBJ2-7, reads EAEVAQSPRYKITEKSQAVAFWCDPISGHATLYWYRQILGQGPELLVQFQDESVVDDSQLPKDRFSAERLKGVDSTLKIQPAELGDSAMYLCASSGGLAYEQYFGPGTRLTVT.

There are a few counts of this clonotype. This rearrangement joins TRBV7-9 to TRBJ1-1; no reliable D call. Germline loops: CDR1 SEHNR, CDR2 FQNEAQ (reference sequence). This CDR3 has 15 amino acids. V was shortened by 5 bases and J by 4 bases, with 17 bases between the two germline ends. The CDR3, as DNA: TGTGCCAGCAGCCCCACATCTGCGGGGATCACTGAAGCTTTCTTT. Its protein product is CASSPTSAGITEAFF.

This chain connects TRBV19 to TRBJ1-4; D remains ambiguous. V was pared by 5 bases and J by 7 bases, with 17 bases between. The CDR3 sequence is 15 residues long. The germline V gene has CDR1 LNHDA and CDR2 SQIVND (reference sequence). The CDR3 nucleotides are TGTGCCAGTAGTCCCGAGAAGAATCGGCGTGAAAAACTGTTTTTT. This sequence encodes CASSPEKNRREKLFF.

The chain joins TRBV7-6 to TRBJ1-6; no reliable D call. This CDR3 spans 13 amino acids. V dropped 0 bases and J dropped 10 bases, with 7 bases sitting between them. In germline, CDR1 is SGHVS, CDR2 FNYEAQ. CDR3 DNA sequence: TGTGCCAGCAGCTTAGCTCAGTCATCACCCCTCCACTTT. Translation gives CASSLAQSSPLHF.

This chain links TRBV6-6 with TRBJ2-5; perhaps D is TRBD1 or TRBD2 (5 bases each). The V end was cut by 0 bases, the J end by 5 bases, with 13 bases between. The CDR3 is made up of 15 amino acids. The germline CDR1 and CDR2 sequences are MNHNY and SVGAGI (reference sequence). The CDR3: CASSYSGTSGETQYF. As DNA, the CDR3 is TGTGCCAGCAGTTACTCCGGGACCAGTGGCGAGACCCAGTACTTC.

The chain carries TRBV12-3 or TRBV12-4 and TRBJ2-3; 10 bases map to TRBD1. V was pared by 6 bases and J by 1 base, with 4 bases of the junction left unmatched. CDR3 size: 15 residues. The CDR3 loop reads CASRGQGSGTDTQYF. Here the CDR3 DNA reads TGTGCCAGCAGGGGACAGGGGTCTGGCACAGATACGCAGTATTTT.

This clonotype was detected many times. The V gene is TRBV6-6, the J gene TRBJ2-5; 9 nucleotides align to TRBD2. The CDR3 is 14 residues long. Trimming cost V 2 bases and J 3 bases; bases outside gene matches: 1. Germline CDR1 reads MNHNY; CDR2 reads SVGAGI (reference sequence). CDR3 nucleotide sequence: TGTGCCAGCAGTTACCGGACTAGCGAAGAGACCCAGTACTTC. This gives the protein CASSYRTSEETQYF.

The chain employs TRBV2 and TRBJ2-1, with TRBD2 as a possible D gene (5 bases). Trimming cost V 6 bases and J 9 bases, with 12 bases left between them. Per the germline V gene, CDR1 is SNHLY and CDR2 is FYNNEI. The CDR3 consists of 12 residues. The CDR3 DNA reads TGTGCCAGCAGGGGGAGAGGCAGTGAGCAGTTCTTC. Amino acid sequence: CASRGRGSEQFF.

This clonotype was seen more than once but under ten times. The rearrangement uses TRBV11-2 and TRBJ2-1, with TRBD2 identical over 7 bases. V shed 6 bases, J shed 2 bases, and the junction held 4 bases outside the gene matches. The CDR3 sequence is 14 residues long. The germline gives CDR1 SGHAT, CDR2 FQNNGV. The CDR3 nucleotides are TGTGCCAGCAGAGGGGAGGGAGCCTACAATGAGCAGTTCTTC. Translated: CASRGEGAYNEQFF.

This clonotype has only a few counts. The genes are TRBV18 and TRBJ2-3; D perhaps matches TRBD1 (5 bases). The CDR3 spans 14 residues. Trimming stripped 2 bases from V and 4 bases from J, with 10 bases between. Germline V gene data show CDR1 as KGHSH and CDR2 as LQKENI. The CDR3 DNA reads TGTGCCAGCTCACCAGTGCAGGGATCAGATACGCAGTATTTT. It encodes CASSPVQGSDTQYF.

This clonotype was observed a handful of times. The chain employs TRBV28 and TRBJ1-1, with D possibly matching TRBD1 (5 bases). Germline V lookup: CDR1 MDHEN, CDR2 SYDVKM. The CDR3 sequence is 15 residues long. Trimming cost V 3 bases and J 0 bases, with 11 bases left between them. The CDR3 loop is CASSFQTALNTEAFF. In nucleotides, the CDR3 is TGTGCCAGCAGTTTTCAGACAGCCCTGAACACTGAAGCTTTCTTT.